This T cell receptor beta chain was captured in a study of blood T cell repertoires in COVID-19. Repertoires were generated with immunoSEQ multiplex PCR, while TCRdb's copy carries only in-frame clones and drops some. Among fewer than 200,000 clones listed, approximately 85% were seen once. Trimming removed 1 base from V and 4 bases from J, with 8 bases in between. The CDR3 has 14 residues. Germline V gene sequence: CDR1 MNHNS, CDR2 SASEGT. The V gene is TRBV6-1, the J gene TRBJ1-5; D possibly corresponds to TRBD1 (6 bases). This clonotype originated in a woman at least 80 years old with acute or convalescent COVID-19. Sequencing input: peripheral blood. The chain's CDR3 is CASSEGTANQPQHF. As DNA, the CDR3 is TGTGCCAGCAGTGAAGGGACAGCTAATCAGCCCCAGCATTTT.